The rows below give T cell receptor beta chains drawn from one sample of a study of naive and memory T cell subsets. TCRdb analysed the UMI-ligation and nested PCR reads with MiXCR anew, one entry per CDR3 protein. Altogether about 150,000 distinct CDR3 sequences are present, approximately 17% being singletons, with the ten largest covering just over 0.14%. The sample taken for sequencing was naive CD4+ T cells from blood. The receptors shown here come from a human donor in good health. Both conserved end residues are trimmed from each CDR3. Each record gives: J gene, D gene, V gene, CDR3 protein. The D gene is left open where the match is weak.

j_gene: TRBJ2-1; d_gene: NA; v_gene: TRBV2; CDR3aa: ASRPTLLEQF
j_gene: TRBJ2-7; d_gene: NA; v_gene: TRBV28; CDR3aa: ASSFYGAAGYEQY
j_gene: TRBJ1-3; d_gene: TRBD1; v_gene: TRBV7-2; CDR3aa: ASRVGTAGTTIY
j_gene: TRBJ2-7; d_gene: TRBD2; v_gene: TRBV4-1; CDR3aa: ASSQVRREYSDGQY
j_gene: TRBJ1-2; d_gene: NA; v_gene: TRBV20-1; CDR3aa: SARDRDRDGYT
j_gene: TRBJ2-1; d_gene: NA; v_gene: TRBV7-9; CDR3aa: ASSLAGTVSYNEQF
j_gene: TRBJ2-7; d_gene: NA; v_gene: TRBV7-9; CDR3aa: ASSFSTGTEQY
j_gene: TRBJ2-7; d_gene: NA; v_gene: TRBV28; CDR3aa: ASSPDFPGLAYEQY
j_gene: TRBJ2-5; d_gene: TRBD1; v_gene: TRBV2; CDR3aa: ASSDRTGGETQY
j_gene: TRBJ1-1; d_gene: NA; v_gene: TRBV4-2; CDR3aa: ASSQGEDLNTEAF
j_gene: TRBJ1-6; d_gene: TRBD1; v_gene: TRBV7-2; CDR3aa: ASSRGQGNSPLH
j_gene: TRBJ2-5; d_gene: TRBD2; v_gene: TRBV4-1; CDR3aa: ASSHPSGRAGETQY
j_gene: TRBJ1-4; d_gene: TRBD1; v_gene: TRBV7-6; CDR3aa: ASSSLGQTNEKLF
j_gene: TRBJ1-1; d_gene: NA; v_gene: TRBV20-1; CDR3aa: SASGGMNTEAF
j_gene: TRBJ1-2; d_gene: NA; v_gene: TRBV5-5; CDR3aa: ASSIQGNYGYT
j_gene: TRBJ1-5; d_gene: NA; v_gene: TRBV20-1; CDR3aa: SAIDRVGNQPQH
j_gene: TRBJ1-2; d_gene: NA; v_gene: TRBV14; CDR3aa: ASSPRTAANYGYT